This is a list of T cell receptor beta chains from one sample in a study of CD4+ T cells in melanoma. TCRdb's copy holds only in-frame clones and misses some; the assay was immunoSEQ multiplex PCR. In the table there are about 6,900 clones, less than 75% of which are singletons. Sequencing input: cells from a culture (not recorded whether cultured in vitro). All receptors come from a human donor with melanoma. Each CDR3 is given without its conserved first and last residue. D genes are given only for firm matches.

cdr3_aa: ASSFNTGNTEAF
v_call: TRBV19
d_call: NA

cdr3_aa: ASSLVQGRSPLH
v_call: TRBV7-2
d_call: NA

cdr3_aa: ASSPDSEGISNQPQH
v_call: TRBV18
d_call: NA

cdr3_aa: ASSYSPRPGSEQF
v_call: TRBV6-2/TRBV6-3
d_call: NA

cdr3_aa: ASSFPTSGNTGELF
v_call: TRBV7-2
d_call: TRBD2

cdr3_aa: ASSEGLGGMHWTDTQY
v_call: TRBV9
d_call: NA

cdr3_aa: ATMEVIRVDEQF
v_call: TRBV10-3
d_call: NA

cdr3_aa: ASGGPGQESYEQY
v_call: TRBV28
d_call: TRBD1

cdr3_aa: ASSLGRDNSPLH
v_call: TRBV7-9
d_call: NA

cdr3_aa: ASSLWRGGLNEQF
v_call: TRBV5-4
d_call: TRBD2

cdr3_aa: ASSIGSGPTNTGELF
v_call: TRBV19
d_call: NA

cdr3_aa: ASSELSGGVDGNSPLH
v_call: TRBV6-1
d_call: NA

cdr3_aa: ASSLRGQSLSSEAF
v_call: TRBV3-1/TRBV3-2
d_call: TRBD1

cdr3_aa: ASSGYRDLDYGYT
v_call: TRBV9
d_call: NA

cdr3_aa: ASSYTTGADSPLH
v_call: TRBV6-5
d_call: TRBD1

cdr3_aa: ASSLDVGTEAF
v_call: TRBV5-8
d_call: NA

cdr3_aa: ASSQTGIDEQF
v_call: TRBV4-1
d_call: NA

cdr3_aa: SVDGPSTDTQY
v_call: TRBV29-1
d_call: NA

cdr3_aa: ASSQDRSTPQY
v_call: TRBV3-1/TRBV3-2
d_call: NA

cdr3_aa: ASSLGREPGNTIY
v_call: TRBV7-9
d_call: NA

cdr3_aa: ASSVNLDRGLNTEAF
v_call: TRBV2
d_call: TRBD1

cdr3_aa: AIPGDRGMGAEAF
v_call: TRBV5-8
d_call: TRBD1

cdr3_aa: ASSLTLAGATDTQY
v_call: TRBV5-1
d_call: TRBD2

cdr3_aa: ASSSSGTIEAF
v_call: TRBV28
d_call: NA

cdr3_aa: ASSLVAAFTGELF
v_call: TRBV7-9
d_call: NA

cdr3_aa: ASSQVVGPLGGYT
v_call: TRBV4-3
d_call: NA

cdr3_aa: ASSSGGNQPQH
v_call: TRBV5-6
d_call: TRBD1

cdr3_aa: ASSLGDGISDTQY
v_call: TRBV5-1
d_call: NA

cdr3_aa: AISESGQNQPQH
v_call: TRBV10-3
d_call: TRBD1

cdr3_aa: ASSSLAGTGLNQPQH
v_call: TRBV28
d_call: TRBD1

cdr3_aa: ASSSLQTGLGSNEQF
v_call: TRBV13
d_call: TRBD1

cdr3_aa: ASSLGHSDTQY
v_call: TRBV7-6
d_call: NA

cdr3_aa: ASSGVAGGSYNEQF
v_call: TRBV28
d_call: TRBD2

cdr3_aa: ASSRGGESYGYT
v_call: TRBV6-6
d_call: NA

cdr3_aa: ASSLESGFMGYGYT
v_call: TRBV5-1
d_call: NA

cdr3_aa: ASKGAFSYGYT
v_call: TRBV12-3/TRBV12-4
d_call: TRBD1

cdr3_aa: AISEWGTEAF
v_call: TRBV10-3
d_call: NA

cdr3_aa: ASSVGDRGQPQH
v_call: TRBV9
d_call: TRBD1

cdr3_aa: ASSLAATNEKLF
v_call: TRBV5-1
d_call: NA

cdr3_aa: ASSERKYSNQPQH
v_call: TRBV10-2
d_call: NA

cdr3_aa: ASSPGLNSYEQY
v_call: TRBV10-2
d_call: TRBD2

cdr3_aa: ASSSGVRRQETQY
v_call: TRBV6-2/TRBV6-3
d_call: NA

cdr3_aa: AWSPRDNQPQH
v_call: TRBV30
d_call: NA

cdr3_aa: ASSSVVQASYEQY
v_call: TRBV7-2
d_call: NA

cdr3_aa: ASKGLAYNEQF
v_call: TRBV2
d_call: TRBD2

cdr3_aa: ASLIHREVRTGELF
v_call: TRBV27
d_call: NA

cdr3_aa: ATSGGYSNQPQH
v_call: TRBV24-1
d_call: NA

cdr3_aa: ASSQDWLAHFEETQY
v_call: TRBV4-1
d_call: NA

cdr3_aa: ASARLGGGGDGYT
v_call: TRBV7-9
d_call: TRBD1

cdr3_aa: ASSSRTDAYGYT
v_call: TRBV7-8
d_call: NA

cdr3_aa: ASSYSGGDWNEQF
v_call: TRBV2
d_call: TRBD2

cdr3_aa: ASSPMVTGGDGYT
v_call: TRBV18
d_call: NA

cdr3_aa: SVAGTTTRIMNEQF
v_call: TRBV29-1
d_call: NA

cdr3_aa: ASSQDLGSPEAF
v_call: TRBV14
d_call: NA

cdr3_aa: ARSARRGYT
v_call: TRBV2
d_call: NA

cdr3_aa: ASSPDYTGELF
v_call: TRBV6-2/TRBV6-3
d_call: NA

cdr3_aa: ASSLDRGAAF
v_call: TRBV5-1
d_call: NA